Each of the 17 T cell receptor beta chains below was sequenced from the same sample in a study of vaccination and CD4 T cells after COVID-19 (dated by TCRdb to the early 2020s). No antigen has been identified for these receptors. The treatment or condition tag for this specimen amounts to: roughly 11-day PBMC culture with coronavirus spike peptide pools or control peptides (ViraFEST assay). Library preparation was by PCR. TCRdb names Illumina iSeq 100 as the instrument used. At the Johns Hopkins FTIC core, DNA from the cultured CD4+ T cells underwent TCR sequencing with the Oncomine TCR Beta short-read assay. In TCRdb, the public reads were trimmed at Q25 with fastp and aligned with MiXCR, with productive beta chains retained. Entries are consolidated by CDR3 protein sequence, retaining the most common genes and DNA. This sample lists 15,000 or so distinct CDR3 sequences; 50% to 60% were detected once. About 12% of the sample belongs to the ten largest clones.

The material sequenced was CD4+ T cells from blood, cultured in vitro. These receptors all come from a human donor who had recovered from COVID-19.

This clonotype was detected a few times. The chain recombines TRBV6-1 with TRBJ1-3; no reliable D call. From germline, CDR1 is MNHNS and CDR2 SASEGT. Trimming removed 4 bases at V and 5 bases at J, with 18 bases between. The CDR3 runs to 16 residues. Written as DNA, the CDR3 is TGTGCCAGCAGTGCTAACCGACTGGGAGGGCGAAACACCATATATTTT. Amino acids: CASSANRLGGRNTIYF.

The table lists this clonotype with a few counts. This sequence joins TRBV7-7 and TRBJ2-5; D might be TRBD2 (5 bases). The CDR3 runs 13 residues. The V gene's germline CDR1 is SSHAT and CDR2 FNYEAQ (reference sequence). CDR3 DNA: TGTGCTAGCGCCTTAAGGATCGGGGAGACCCAGTACTTC. Amino acids: CASALRIGETQYF.

This sequence joins TRBV4-1 and TRBJ2-5, with TRBD2 identical over 9 bases. CDR3 length: 16 residues. Germline-derived CDR1 and CDR2 are MGHRA and YSYEKL. V trimming: 4 bases; J trimming: 2 bases; junction bases outside the gene matches: 8. The CDR3 region is CASSPRASGIQETQYF. The CDR3 DNA reads TGCGCCAGCAGCCCCAGGGCTAGCGGGATTCAAGAGACCCAGTACTTC.

The V gene is TRBV9, the J gene TRBJ1-5; D perhaps matches TRBD1 (5 bases). V dropped 7 bases and J dropped 1 base, with 9 bases sitting between them. Germline V gene lookup returns CDR1 SGDLS and CDR2 YYNGEE. The CDR3 extends over 13 amino acids. CDR3 DNA sequence: TGTGCCAGCGGAGGGACGAGCAATCAGCCCCAGCATTTT. Its protein is CASGGTSNQPQHF.

The chain has TRBV6-1 and TRBJ2-7; 11 positions agree with TRBD1. Germline CDR1 and CDR2: MNHNS and SASEGT. CDR3 length equals 15 residues. The J segment lost 5 bases and the V segment lost 5 bases, leaving 8 bases of the junction unmatched. The CDR3 bases are TGTGCCAGCAGTACCTGGGACAGGGGGACCCACGAGCAGTACTTC. It encodes CASSTWDRGTHEQYF.

The V gene is TRBV20-1, the J gene TRBJ2-1, with D perhaps matching TRBD2 (6 bases). Trimming cost V 5 bases and J 7 bases, with 15 bases left between them. The CDR3 has 13 residues. The V gene's germline CDR1 is DFQATT and CDR2 SNEGSKA (reference sequence). This chain's CDR3 is CSAEPGLLNEQFF. The DNA for the CDR3 is TGCAGTGCTGAGCCGGGACTCTTAAATGAGCAGTTCTTC.

This clonotype was counted a few times. The chain joins TRBV10-3 to TRBJ1-5; no reliable D call. Germline lookup yields CDR1 ENHRY and CDR2 SYGVKD. V lost 6 bases to trimming and J lost 3 bases, with 9 bases between them. The CDR3 is 13 residues long. In DNA form, the CDR3 reads TGTGCCATCAGCGACTCCCTCAATCAGCCCCAGCATTTT. This sequence encodes CAISDSLNQPQHF.

This chain uses TRBV24-1 with TRBJ2-3, with TRBD2 identical over 11 bases. V trimming: 5 bases; J trimming: 3 bases; junction bases outside the gene matches: 3. CDR1 and CDR2 (germline): KGHDR, SFDVKD. The CDR3 length is 15 residues. The CDR3, as DNA: TGTGCCACCAGTGTAGGGACTAGCGGAACAGATACGCAGTATTTT. Translation gives CATSVGTSGTDTQYF.

This clonotype was counted a single time. J is TRBJ1-6 and V is TRBV12-3 or TRBV12-4; D is uncertain. This CDR3 has 12 residues. Trimming took 6 bases from V and 10 from J, leaving 10 bases between them. The chain's CDR3 is CASRAGRSPLHF. The CDR3 nucleotides read TGTGCCAGCAGGGCAGGAAGATCACCCCTCCACTTT.

This rearrangement joins TRBV15 to TRBJ2-2; tentatively, D is TRBD1 (5 bases). The CDR3 has 13 amino acids. Germline loops: CDR1 LNHNV, CDR2 YYDKDF (reference sequence). The ends were cut back, 5 bases at V and 7 bases at J, with 11 bases in the middle. CDR3 in amino acids: CATSVRVGGELFF. CDR3 coding DNA: TGTGCCACCAGCGTCAGGGTGGGCGGGGAGCTGTTTTTT.

This rearrangement joins TRBV19 to TRBJ2-1, with D unclear. Germline assignment: CDR1 LNHDA and CDR2 SQIVND (reference sequence). V lost 5 bases to trimming and J lost 0 bases, with 11 bases between them. The CDR3 is made up of 15 amino acids. This CDR3 reads CASSLGRSSYNEQFF. The DNA of the CDR3 is TGTGCCAGTAGTCTTGGCAGGAGCTCCTACAATGAGCAGTTCTTC.

This clonotype occurred a few times. CDR3 residues: CASSDRRNTEAFF. CDR3 bases: TGTGCCAGCAGTGACCGGAGGAACACTGAAGCTTTCTTT. The chain couples TRBV2 to TRBJ1-1; D not resolved. Germline V CDR1 and CDR2: SNHLY, FYNNEI. This CDR3 is 13 amino acids long. The V gene lost 3 bases and the J gene lost 1 base, with 6 bases spanning the gap.

The chain employs TRBV20-1 and TRBJ2-1; D is perhaps TRBD2 (6 bases). Germline CDR1 DFQATT, CDR2 SNEGSKA (reference sequence). V was pared by 2 bases and J by 1 base, with 18 bases between. There are 17 residues in the CDR3. The CDR3 reads CSARMGLSLLSYNEQFF. CDR3 bases: TGCAGTGCTAGAATGGGACTTTCCCTGCTATCCTACAATGAGCAGTTCTTC.

V and J are TRBV20-1 and TRBJ2-3; D is undetermined. The germline V gene has CDR1 DFQATT and CDR2 SNEGSKA (reference sequence). With 5 bases removed from V and 4 bases from J, the gap between germline ends came to 7 bases. This CDR3 comprises 11 residues. CDR3 in DNA: TGCAGTGCTTCGACCCCAGATACGCAGTATTTT. It is translated as CSASTPDTQYF.

This clonotype turned up a few times. The chain employs TRBV27 and TRBJ1-1; the match to TRBD1 covers 8 bases. CDR1 MNHEY and CDR2 SMNVEV come from the germline V gene (reference sequence). Germline trimming cut 7 bases from V and 1 base from J; bases unmatched to any gene: 8. The CDR3 length is 15 residues. The CDR3 nucleotides read TGTGCCAGCATGACAGGGGCGGCATGGAACACTGAAGCTTTCTTT. Translating gives CASMTGAAWNTEAFF.

The chain combines TRBV11-2 with TRBJ2-5; D possibly corresponds to TRBD2 (5 bases). This CDR3 spans 15 amino acids. Trimming took 5 bases from V and 6 from J, leaving 19 bases between them. Germline loops: CDR1 SGHAT, CDR2 FQNNGV. CDR3 region: CASSPLAGGKKTQYF. CDR3 nucleotide sequence: TGTGCCAGCAGCCCCCTGGCGGGTGGGAAAAAGACCCAGTACTTC.

The chain has TRBV5-1 and TRBJ2-3, with 9 positions matching TRBD2. The CDR3 length is 16 residues. The V gene's germline CDR1 is SGHRS and CDR2 YFSETQ. V lost 0 bases to trimming and J lost 1 base; unmatched junction nucleotides: 3. CDR3 DNA sequence: TGCGCCAGCAGCTTGGTGGCGGGAGGGGGCACAGATACGCAGTATTTT. Its translation: CASSLVAGGGTDTQYF.